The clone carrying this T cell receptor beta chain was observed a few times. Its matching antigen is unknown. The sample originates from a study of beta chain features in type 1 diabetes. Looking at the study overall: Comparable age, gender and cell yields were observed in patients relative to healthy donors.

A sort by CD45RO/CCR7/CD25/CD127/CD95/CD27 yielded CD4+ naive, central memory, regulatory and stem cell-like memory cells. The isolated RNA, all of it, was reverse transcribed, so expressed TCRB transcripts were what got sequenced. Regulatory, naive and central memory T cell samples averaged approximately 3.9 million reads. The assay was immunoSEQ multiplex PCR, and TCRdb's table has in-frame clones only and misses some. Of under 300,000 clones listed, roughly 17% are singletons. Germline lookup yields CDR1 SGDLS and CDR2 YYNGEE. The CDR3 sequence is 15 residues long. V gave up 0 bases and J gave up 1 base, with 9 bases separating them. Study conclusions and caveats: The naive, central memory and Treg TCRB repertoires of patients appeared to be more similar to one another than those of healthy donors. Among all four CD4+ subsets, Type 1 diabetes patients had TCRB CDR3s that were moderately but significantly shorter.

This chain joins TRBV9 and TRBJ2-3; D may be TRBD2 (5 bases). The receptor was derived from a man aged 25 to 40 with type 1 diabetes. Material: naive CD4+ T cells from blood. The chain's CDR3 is CASSVGSGGTDTQYF. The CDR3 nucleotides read TGTGCCAGCAGCGTAGGAAGCGGCGGCACAGATACGCAGTATTTT.